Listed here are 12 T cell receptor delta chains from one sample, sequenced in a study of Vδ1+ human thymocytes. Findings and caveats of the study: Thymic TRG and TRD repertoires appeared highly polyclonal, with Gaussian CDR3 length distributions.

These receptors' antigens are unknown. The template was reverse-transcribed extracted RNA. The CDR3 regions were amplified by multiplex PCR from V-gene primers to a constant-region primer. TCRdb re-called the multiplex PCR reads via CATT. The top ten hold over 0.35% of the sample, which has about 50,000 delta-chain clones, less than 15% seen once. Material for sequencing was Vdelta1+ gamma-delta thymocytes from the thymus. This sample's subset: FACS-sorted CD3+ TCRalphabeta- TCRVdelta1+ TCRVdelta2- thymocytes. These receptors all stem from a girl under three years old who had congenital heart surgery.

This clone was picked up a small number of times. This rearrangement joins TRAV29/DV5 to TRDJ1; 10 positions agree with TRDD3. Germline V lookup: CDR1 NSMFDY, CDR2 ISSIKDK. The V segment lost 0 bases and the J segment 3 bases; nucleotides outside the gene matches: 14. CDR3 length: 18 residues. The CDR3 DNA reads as TGTGCAGCAAGCGCGCATCTGGGGGATAATGACGGGCCCGATAAACTCATCTTT. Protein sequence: CAASAHLGDNDGPDKLIF.

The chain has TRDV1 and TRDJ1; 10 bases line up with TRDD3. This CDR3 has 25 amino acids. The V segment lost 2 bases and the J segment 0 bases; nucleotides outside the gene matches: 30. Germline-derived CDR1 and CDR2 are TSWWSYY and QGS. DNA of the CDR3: TGTGCTCTTGGGGAAGTCAAAAATCCTCCTTGGTTACGGGGGATACGTCTATCGTACACCGATAAACTCATCTTT. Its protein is CALGEVKNPPWLRGIRLSYTDKLIF.

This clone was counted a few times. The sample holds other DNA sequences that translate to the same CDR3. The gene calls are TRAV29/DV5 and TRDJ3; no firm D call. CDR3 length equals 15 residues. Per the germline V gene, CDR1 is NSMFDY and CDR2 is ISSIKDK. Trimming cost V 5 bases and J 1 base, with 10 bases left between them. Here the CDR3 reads CAALAHSWDTRQMFF. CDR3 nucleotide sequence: TGTGCAGCTCTGGCTCATTCCTGGGACACCCGACAGATGTTTTTC.

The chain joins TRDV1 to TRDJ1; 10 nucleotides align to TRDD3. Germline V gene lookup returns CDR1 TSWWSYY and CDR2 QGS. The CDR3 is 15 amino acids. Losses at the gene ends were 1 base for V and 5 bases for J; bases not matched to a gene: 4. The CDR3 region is CALGERWGIPDKLIF. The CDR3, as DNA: TGTGCTCTTGGGGAACGGTGGGGGATACCTGATAAACTCATCTTT.

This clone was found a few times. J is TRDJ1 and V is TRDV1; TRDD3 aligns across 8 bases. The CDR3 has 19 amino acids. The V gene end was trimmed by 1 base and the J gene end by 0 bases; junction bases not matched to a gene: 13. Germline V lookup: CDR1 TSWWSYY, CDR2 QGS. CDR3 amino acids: CALGERTYWGLEYTDKLIF. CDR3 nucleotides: TGTGCTCTTGGGGAACGAACGTACTGGGGGTTGGAGTACACCGATAAACTCATCTTT.

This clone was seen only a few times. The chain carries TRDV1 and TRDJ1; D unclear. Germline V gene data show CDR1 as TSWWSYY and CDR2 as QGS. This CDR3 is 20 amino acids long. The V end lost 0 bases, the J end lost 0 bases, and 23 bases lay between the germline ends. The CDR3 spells CALGELALRVFGRYTDKLIF. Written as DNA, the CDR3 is TGTGCTCTTGGGGAACTAGCCCTGCGTGTCTTCGGGCGGTACACCGATAAACTCATCTTT.

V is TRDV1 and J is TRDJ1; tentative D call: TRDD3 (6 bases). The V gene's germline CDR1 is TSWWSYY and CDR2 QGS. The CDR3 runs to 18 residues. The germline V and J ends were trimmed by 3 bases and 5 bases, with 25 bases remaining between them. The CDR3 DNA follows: TGTGCTCTTGGGGAGCCCCCAACCTCACGTGGGGATCGGGATAAACTCATCTTT. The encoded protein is CALGEPPTSRGDRDKLIF.

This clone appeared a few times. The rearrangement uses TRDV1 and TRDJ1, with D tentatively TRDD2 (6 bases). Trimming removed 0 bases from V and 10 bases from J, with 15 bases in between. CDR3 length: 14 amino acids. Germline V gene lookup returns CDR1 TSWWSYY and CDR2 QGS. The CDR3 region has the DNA TGTGCTCTTGGGGAACTAGGGTCCTACAATCCACTCATCTTT. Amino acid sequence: CALGELGSYNPLIF.

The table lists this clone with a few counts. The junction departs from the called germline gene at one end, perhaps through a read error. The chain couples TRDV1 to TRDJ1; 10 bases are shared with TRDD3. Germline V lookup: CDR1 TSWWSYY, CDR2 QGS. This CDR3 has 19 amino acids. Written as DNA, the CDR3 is TGTGCTCTTGGGGAACTAACCGTATGGGGGATACTGTGGGCCGATGAACTCATCTTT. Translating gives CALGELTVWGILWADELIF.

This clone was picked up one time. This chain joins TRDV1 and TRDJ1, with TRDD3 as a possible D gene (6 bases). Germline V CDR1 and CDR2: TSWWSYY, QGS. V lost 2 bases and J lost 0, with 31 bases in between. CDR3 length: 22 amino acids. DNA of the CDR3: TGTGCTCTTGGGGAAGATTCTGTCCGTTCGTGTCTCTTGGGGGTTAACACCGATAAACTCATCTTT. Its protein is CALGEDSVRSCLLGVNTDKLIF.

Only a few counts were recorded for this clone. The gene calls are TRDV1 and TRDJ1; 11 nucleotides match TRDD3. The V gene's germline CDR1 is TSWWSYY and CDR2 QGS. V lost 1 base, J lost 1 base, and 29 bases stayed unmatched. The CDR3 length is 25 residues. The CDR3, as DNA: TGTGCTCTTGGGGAACGACCCTACGGAAACGAAAAACCCCTGGGGGATACCCGGGGCACCGATAAACTCATCTTT. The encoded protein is CALGERPYGNEKPLGDTRGTDKLIF.

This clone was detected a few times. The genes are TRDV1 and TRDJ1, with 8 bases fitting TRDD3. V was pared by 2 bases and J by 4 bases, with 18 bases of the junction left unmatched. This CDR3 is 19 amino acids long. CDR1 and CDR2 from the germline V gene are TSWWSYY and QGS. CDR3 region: CALGEVIELRRGYFDKLIF. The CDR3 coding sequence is TGTGCTCTTGGGGAAGTTATAGAGTTACGCCGGGGATACTTCGATAAACTCATCTTT.